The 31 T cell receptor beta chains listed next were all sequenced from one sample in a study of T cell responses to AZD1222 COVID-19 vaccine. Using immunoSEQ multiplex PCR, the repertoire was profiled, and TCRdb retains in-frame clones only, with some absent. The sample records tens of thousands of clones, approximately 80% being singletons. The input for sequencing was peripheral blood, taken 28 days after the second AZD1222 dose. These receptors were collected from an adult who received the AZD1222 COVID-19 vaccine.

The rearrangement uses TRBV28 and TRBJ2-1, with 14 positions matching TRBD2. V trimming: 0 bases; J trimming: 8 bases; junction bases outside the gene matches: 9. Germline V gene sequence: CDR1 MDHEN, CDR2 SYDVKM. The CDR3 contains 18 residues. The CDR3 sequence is CASSLWWTSGRKVYEQFF. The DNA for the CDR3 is TGTGCCAGCAGTTTATGGTGGACTAGCGGGAGGAAGGTCTATGAGCAGTTCTTC.

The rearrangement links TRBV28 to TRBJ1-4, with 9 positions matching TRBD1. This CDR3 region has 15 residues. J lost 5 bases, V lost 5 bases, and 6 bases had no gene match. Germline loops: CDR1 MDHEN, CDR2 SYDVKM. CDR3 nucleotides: TGTGCCAGCAGTCATTGGACAGGGGCGAATGAAAAACTGTTTTTT. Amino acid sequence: CASSHWTGANEKLFF.

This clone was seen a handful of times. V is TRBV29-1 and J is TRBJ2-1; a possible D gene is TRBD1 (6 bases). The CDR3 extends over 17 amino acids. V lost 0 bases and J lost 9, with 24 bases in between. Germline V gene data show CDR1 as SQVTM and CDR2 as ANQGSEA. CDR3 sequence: CSVEDKQGATYGSEQFF. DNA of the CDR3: TGCAGCGTTGAAGATAAACAGGGCGCTACCTATGGAAGTGAGCAGTTCTTC.

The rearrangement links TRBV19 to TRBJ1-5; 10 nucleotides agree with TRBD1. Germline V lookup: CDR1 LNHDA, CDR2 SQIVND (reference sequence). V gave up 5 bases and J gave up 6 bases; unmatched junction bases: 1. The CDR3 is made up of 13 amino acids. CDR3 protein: CASSWDRGQPQHF. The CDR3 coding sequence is TGTGCCAGTAGTTGGGACAGGGGTCAGCCCCAGCATTTT.

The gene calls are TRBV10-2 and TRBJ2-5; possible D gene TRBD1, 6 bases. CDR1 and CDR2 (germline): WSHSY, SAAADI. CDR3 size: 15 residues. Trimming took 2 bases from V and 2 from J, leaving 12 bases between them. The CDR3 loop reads CASSEGGLWQETQYF. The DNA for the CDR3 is TGCGCCAGCAGTGAGGGGGGCTTGTGGCAAGAGACCCAGTACTTC.

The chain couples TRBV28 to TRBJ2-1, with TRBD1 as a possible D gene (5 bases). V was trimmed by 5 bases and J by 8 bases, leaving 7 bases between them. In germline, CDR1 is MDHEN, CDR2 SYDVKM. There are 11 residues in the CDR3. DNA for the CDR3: TGTGCCAGCAGTCAGGGTTATGAGCAGTTCTTC. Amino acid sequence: CASSQGYEQFF. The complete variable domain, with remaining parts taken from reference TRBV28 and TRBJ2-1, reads DVKVTQSSRYLVKRTGEKVFLECVQDMDHENMFWYRQDPGLGLRLIYFSYDVKMKEKGDIPEGYSVSREKKERFSLILESASTNQTSMYLCASSQGYEQFFGPGTRLTVL.

CDR3 amino acids: CATSDYTGQGVNYGYTF. The CDR3 nucleotides read TGTGCCACCAGTGACTACACGGGACAGGGCGTGAACTATGGCTACACCTTC. The gene calls are TRBV24-1 and TRBJ1-2, with 9 nucleotides matching TRBD1. This CDR3 has 17 amino acids. Looked up from germline, CDR1 is KGHDR and CDR2 is SFDVKD. V was pared by 4 bases and J by 2 bases, with 10 bases of the junction left unmatched.

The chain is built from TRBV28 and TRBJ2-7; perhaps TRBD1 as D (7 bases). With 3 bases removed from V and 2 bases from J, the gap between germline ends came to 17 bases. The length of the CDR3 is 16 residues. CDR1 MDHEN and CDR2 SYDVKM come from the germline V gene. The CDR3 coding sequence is TGTGCCAGCAGTTTGGGCGGGGACAGCGTTCCCTACGAGCAGTACGTC. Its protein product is CASSLGGDSVPYEQYV.

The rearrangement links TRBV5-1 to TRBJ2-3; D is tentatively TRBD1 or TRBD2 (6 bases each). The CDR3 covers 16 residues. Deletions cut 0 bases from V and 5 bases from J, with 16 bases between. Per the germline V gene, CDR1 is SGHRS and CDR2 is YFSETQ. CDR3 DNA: TGCGCCAGCAGCTTGGTTTTGGGGGGCTCTAGAGATACGCAGTATTTT. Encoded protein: CASSLVLGGSRDTQYF.

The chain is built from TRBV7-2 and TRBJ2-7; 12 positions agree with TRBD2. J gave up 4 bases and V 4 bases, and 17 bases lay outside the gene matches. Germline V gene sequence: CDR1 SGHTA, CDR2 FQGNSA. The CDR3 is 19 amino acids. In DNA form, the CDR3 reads TGTGCCAGCAGCTCCGAGCGGCCAAGGGTGACTAGCGGGAGTTACGAGCAGTACTTC. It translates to CASSSERPRVTSGSYEQYF.

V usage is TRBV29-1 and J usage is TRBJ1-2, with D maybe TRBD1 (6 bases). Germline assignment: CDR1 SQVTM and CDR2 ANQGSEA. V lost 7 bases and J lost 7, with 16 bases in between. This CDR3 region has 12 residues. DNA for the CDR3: TGCAGCGCCCGCCTGGAGGGGGGTGGCTACACCTTC. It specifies CSARLEGGGYTF.

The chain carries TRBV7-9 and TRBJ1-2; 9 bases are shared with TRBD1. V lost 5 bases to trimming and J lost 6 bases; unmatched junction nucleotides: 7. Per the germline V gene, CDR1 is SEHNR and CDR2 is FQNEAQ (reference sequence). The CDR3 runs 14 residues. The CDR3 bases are TGTGCCAGCAGCCTAGGACAGGGGATGGATGGCTACACCTTC. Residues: CASSLGQGMDGYTF.

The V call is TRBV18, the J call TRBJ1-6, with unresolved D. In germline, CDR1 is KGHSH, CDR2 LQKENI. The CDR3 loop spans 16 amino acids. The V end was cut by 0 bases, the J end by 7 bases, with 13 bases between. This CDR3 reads CASSPPAPGGNSPLHF. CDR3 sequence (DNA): TGTGCCAGCTCACCACCGGCCCCGGGCGGGAATTCACCCCTCCACTTT. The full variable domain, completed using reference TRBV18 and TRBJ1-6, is NAGVMQNPRHLVRRRGQEARLRCSPMKGHSHVYWYRQLPEEGLKFMVYLQKENIIDESGMPKERFSAEFPKEGPSILRIQQVVRGDSAAYFCASSPPAPGGNSPLHFGNGTRLTVT.

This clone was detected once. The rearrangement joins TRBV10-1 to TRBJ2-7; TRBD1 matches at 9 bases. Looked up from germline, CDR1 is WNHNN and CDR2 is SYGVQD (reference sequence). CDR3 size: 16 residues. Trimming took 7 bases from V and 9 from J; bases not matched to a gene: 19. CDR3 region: CASTPGQGFRKAGQYF. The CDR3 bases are TGCGCCAGCACCCCGGGACAGGGCTTTCGGAAGGCCGGGCAGTACTTC.

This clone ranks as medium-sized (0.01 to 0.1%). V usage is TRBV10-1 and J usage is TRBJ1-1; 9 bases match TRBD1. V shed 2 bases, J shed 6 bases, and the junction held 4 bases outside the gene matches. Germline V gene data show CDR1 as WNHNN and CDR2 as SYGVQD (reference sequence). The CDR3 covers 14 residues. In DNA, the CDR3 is TGCGCCAGCAGTGAGACAGGGGGCCTCTCTGAAGCTTTCTTT. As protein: CASSETGGLSEAFF.

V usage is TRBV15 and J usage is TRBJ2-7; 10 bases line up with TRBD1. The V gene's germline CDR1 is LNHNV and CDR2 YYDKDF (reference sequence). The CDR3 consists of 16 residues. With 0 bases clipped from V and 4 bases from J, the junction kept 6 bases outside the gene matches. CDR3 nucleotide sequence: TGTGCCACCAGCAGAGATGGTGACAGGGGGCATTACGAGCAGTACTTC. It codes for CATSRDGDRGHYEQYF.

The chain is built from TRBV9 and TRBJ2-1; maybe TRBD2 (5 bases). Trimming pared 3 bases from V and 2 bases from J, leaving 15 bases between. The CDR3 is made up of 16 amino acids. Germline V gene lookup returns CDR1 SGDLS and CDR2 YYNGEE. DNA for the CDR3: TGTGCCAGCAGCGGGATACGCGGGCTGGCCTACAATGAGCAGTTCTTC. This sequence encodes CASSGIRGLAYNEQFF. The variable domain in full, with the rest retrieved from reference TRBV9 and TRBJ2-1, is DSGVTQTPKHLITATGQRVTLRCSPRSGDLSVYWYQQSLDQGLQFLIQYYNGEERAKGNILERFSAQQFPDLHSELNLSSLELGDSALYFCASSGIRGLAYNEQFFGPGTRLTVL.

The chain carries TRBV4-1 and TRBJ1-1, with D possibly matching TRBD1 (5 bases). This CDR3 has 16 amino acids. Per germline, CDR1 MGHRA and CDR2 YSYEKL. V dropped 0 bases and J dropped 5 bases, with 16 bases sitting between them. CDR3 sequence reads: CASSQDMWPRETEAFF. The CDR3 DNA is TGCGCCAGCAGCCAAGATATGTGGCCCAGGGAGACTGAAGCTTTCTTT.

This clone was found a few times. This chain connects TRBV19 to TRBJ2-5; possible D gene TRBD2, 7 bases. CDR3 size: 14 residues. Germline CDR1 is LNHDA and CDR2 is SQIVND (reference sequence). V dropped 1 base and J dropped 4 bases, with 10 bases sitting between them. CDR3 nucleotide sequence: TGTGCCAGTAGTATAGGGGGGGGGCGAGAGACCCAGTACTTC. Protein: CASSIGGGRETQYF.

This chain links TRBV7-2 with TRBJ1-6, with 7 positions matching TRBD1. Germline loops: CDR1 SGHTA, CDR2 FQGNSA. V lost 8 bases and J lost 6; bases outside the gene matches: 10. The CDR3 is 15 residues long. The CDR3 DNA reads TGTGCCAGCGATCTTCCGGGACAGATTAATTCACCCCTCCACTTT. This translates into CASDLPGQINSPLHF.

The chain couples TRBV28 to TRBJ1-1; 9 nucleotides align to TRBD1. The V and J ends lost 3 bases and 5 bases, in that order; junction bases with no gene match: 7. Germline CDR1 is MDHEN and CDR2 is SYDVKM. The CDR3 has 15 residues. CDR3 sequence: CASSLGQGFRTEAFF. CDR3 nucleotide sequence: TGTGCCAGCAGTTTGGGACAGGGTTTTAGGACTGAAGCTTTCTTT.

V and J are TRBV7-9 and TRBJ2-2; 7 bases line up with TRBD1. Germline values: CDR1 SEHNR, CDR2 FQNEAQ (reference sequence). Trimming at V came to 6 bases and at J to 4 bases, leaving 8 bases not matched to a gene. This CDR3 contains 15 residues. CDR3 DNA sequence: TGTGCCAGCAGACACAGGGGAATTGGCACCGGGGAGCTGTTTTTT. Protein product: CASRHRGIGTGELFF. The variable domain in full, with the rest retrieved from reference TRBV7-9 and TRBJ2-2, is DTGVSQNPRHKITKRGQNVTFRCDPISEHNRLYWYRQTLGQGPEFLTYFQNEAQLEKSRLLSDRFSAERPKGSFSTLEIQRTEQGDSAMYLCASRHRGIGTGELFFGEGSRLTVL.

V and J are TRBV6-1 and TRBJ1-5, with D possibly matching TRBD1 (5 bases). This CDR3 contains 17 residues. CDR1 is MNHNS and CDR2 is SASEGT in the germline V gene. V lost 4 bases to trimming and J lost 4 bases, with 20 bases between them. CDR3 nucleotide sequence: TGTGCCAGCAGTGTCCTTATTCCGGGACTGAGTAATCAGCCCCAGCATTTT. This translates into CASSVLIPGLSNQPQHF.

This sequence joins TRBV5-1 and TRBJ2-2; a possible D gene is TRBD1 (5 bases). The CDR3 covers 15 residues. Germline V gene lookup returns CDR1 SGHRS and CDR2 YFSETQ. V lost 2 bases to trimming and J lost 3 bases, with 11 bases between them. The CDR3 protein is CASSFKGSDTGELFF. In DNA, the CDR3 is TGCGCCAGCAGCTTTAAGGGGTCGGACACCGGGGAGCTGTTTTTT.

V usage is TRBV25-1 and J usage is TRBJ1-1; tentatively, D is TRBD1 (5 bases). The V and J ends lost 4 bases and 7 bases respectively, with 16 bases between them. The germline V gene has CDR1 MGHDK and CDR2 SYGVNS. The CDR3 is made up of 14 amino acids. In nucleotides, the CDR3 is TGTGCCAGCAGTGGATTCATTTTGGGGGGTGAAGCTTTCTTT. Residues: CASSGFILGGEAFF. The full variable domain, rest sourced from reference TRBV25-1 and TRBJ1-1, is EADIYQTPRYLVIGTGKKITLECSQTMGHDKMYWYQQDPGMELHLIHYSYGVNSTEKGDLSSESTVSRIRTEHFPLTLESARPSHTSQYLCASSGFILGGEAFFGQGTRLTVV.

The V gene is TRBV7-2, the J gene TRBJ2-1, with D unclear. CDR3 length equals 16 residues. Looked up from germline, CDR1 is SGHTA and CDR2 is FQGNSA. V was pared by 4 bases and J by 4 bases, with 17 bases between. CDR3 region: CASSSISAFPYNEQFF. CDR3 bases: TGTGCCAGCAGCTCCATTAGTGCTTTCCCATACAATGAGCAGTTCTTC. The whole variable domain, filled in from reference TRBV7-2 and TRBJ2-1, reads GAGVSQSPSNKVTEKGKDVELRCDPISGHTALYWYRQSLGQGLEFLIYFQGNSAPDKSGLPSDRFSAERTGGSVSTLTIQRTQQEDSAVYLCASSSISAFPYNEQFFGPGTRLTVL.

CDR3 sequence reads: CASSVGTSGGLQETQYF. CDR3 sequence (DNA): TGCGCCAGCAGCGTAGGGACTAGCGGGGGTCTCCAAGAGACCCAGTACTTC. This chain joins TRBV5-1 and TRBJ2-5, with 14 bases aligning to TRBD2. V dropped 4 bases and J dropped 1; count of bases not matched to a gene: 6. Germline CDR1 reads SGHRS; CDR2 reads YFSETQ. The CDR3 is made up of 17 amino acids.

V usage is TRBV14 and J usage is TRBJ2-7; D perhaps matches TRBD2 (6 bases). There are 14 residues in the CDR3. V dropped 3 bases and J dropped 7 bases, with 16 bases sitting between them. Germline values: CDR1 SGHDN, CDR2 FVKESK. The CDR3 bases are TGTGCCAGCAGCCACAACCGGGGGTTTGGAGAGCAGTACTTC. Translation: CASSHNRGFGEQYF.

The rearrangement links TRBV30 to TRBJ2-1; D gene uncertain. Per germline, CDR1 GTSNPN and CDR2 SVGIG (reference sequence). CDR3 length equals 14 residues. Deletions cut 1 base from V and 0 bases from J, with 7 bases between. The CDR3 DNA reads TGTGCCTGGAGTGGCAGGAGCTCCTACAATGAGCAGTTCTTC. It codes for CAWSGRSSYNEQFF.

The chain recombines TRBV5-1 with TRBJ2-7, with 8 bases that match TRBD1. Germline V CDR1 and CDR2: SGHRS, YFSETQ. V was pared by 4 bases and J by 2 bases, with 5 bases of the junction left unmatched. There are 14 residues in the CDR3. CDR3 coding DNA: TGCGCCAGCAGCCTGGGACAGGTCACCTACGAGCAGTACTTC. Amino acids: CASSLGQVTYEQYF.

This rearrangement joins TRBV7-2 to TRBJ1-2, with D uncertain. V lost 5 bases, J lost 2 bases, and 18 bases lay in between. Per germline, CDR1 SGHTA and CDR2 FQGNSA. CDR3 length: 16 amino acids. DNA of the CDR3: TGTGCCAGCAGCCTCACCCCGCAAGGAGGGAACTATGGCTACACCTTC. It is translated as CASSLTPQGGNYGYTF.